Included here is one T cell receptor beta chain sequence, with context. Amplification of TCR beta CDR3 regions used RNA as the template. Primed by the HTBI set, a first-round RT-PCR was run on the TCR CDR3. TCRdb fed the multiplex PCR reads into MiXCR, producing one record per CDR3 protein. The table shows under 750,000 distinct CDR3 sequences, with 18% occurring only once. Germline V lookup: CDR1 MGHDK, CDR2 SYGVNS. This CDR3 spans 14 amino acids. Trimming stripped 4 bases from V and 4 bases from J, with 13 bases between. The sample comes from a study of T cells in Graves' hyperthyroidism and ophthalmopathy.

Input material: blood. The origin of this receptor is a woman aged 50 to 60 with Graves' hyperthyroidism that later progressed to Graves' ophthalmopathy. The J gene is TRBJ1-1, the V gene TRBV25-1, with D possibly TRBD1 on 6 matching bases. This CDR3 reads CASSAITGFTEAFF. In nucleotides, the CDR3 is TGTGCCAGCAGTGCAATAACAGGGTTCACTGAAGCTTTCTTT.